The present entry profiles one T cell receptor beta chain with its context. The data belong to a study of shared clonotypes between healthy human individuals. Using immunoSEQ multiplex PCR, the repertoire was profiled, and TCRdb retains in-frame clones only, with some absent. This repertoire shows approximately 340,000 clones, about 70% found once; its top ten account for under 11%. The CDR3 has 16 amino acids. The V gene's germline CDR1 is SGHTA and CDR2 FQGNSA. V was clipped by 5 bases and J by 3 bases; unmatched bases: 4. The clonotype comes from a man aged 25-40 years in good health. The chain combines TRBV7-2 with TRBJ2-3; 14 bases line up with TRBD2. The sequencing input was memory CD4+ T cells sorted from blood. Subset denoted: CD45RA-negative fraction. The CDR3 DNA sequence: TGTGCCAGCAGCATGGGACTAGCGGGAGAAACAGATACGCAGTATTTT. Its protein product is CASSMGLAGETDTQYF. Based on the CDR3 plus reference TRBV7-2 and TRBJ2-3, the full variable domain is GAGVSQSPSNKVTEKGKDVELRCDPISGHTALYWYRQSLGQGLEFLIYFQGNSAPDKSGLPSDRFSAERTGGSVSTLTIQRTQQEDSAVYLCASSMGLAGETDTQYFGPGTRLTVL.